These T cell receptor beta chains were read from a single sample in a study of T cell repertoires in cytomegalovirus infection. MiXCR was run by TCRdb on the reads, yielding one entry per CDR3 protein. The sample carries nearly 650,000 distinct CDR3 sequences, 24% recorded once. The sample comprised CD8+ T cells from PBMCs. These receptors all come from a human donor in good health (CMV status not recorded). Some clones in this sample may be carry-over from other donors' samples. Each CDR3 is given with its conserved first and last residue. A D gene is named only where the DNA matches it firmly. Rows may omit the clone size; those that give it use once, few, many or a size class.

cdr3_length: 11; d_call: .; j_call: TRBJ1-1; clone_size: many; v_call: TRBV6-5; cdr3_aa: CASSYGEEAFF
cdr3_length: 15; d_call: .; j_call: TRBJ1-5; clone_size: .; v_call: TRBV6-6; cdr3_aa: CASRLGRDSNQPQHF
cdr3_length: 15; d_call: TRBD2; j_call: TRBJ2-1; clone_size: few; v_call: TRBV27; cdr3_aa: CASSGGSGVYNEQFF
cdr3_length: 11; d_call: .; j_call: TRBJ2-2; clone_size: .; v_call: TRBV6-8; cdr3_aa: CAIPEAGELFF
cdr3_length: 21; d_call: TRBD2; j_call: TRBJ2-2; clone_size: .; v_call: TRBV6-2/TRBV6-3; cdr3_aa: CASSYSIPRLAGDQNTGELFF
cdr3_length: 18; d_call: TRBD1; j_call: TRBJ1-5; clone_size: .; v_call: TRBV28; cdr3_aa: CASSLDDRGFYSNQPQHF
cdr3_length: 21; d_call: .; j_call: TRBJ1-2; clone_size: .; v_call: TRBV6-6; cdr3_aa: CASSLLPRHGAALPEWYGYTF
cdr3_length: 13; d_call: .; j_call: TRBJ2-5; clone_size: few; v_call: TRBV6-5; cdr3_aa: CASSYTQQETQYF
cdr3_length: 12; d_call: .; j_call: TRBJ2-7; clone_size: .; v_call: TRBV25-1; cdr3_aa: CASTGGGSEQYF
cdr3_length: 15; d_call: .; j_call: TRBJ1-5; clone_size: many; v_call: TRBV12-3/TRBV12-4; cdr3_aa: CASSSFAGSNQPQHF
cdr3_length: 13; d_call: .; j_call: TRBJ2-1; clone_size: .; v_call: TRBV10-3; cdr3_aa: CAISESGRSEQFF
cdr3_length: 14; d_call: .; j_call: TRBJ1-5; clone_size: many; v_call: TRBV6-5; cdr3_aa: CASSYGGHNQPQHF
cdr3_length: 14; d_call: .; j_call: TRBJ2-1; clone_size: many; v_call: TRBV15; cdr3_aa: CATRSELLVDEQFF
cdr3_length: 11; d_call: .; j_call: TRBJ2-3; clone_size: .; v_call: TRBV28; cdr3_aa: CASSFSRAQYF
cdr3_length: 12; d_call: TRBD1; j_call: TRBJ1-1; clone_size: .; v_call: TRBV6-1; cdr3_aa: CASSKDRVEAFF
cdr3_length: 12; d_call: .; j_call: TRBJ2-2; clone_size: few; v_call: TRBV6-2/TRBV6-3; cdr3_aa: CASSYGDGELFF
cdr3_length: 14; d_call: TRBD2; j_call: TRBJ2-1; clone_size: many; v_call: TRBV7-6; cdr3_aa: CASSFGGGAHEQFF
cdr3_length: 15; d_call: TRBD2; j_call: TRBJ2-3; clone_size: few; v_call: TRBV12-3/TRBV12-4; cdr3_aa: CASSPSGGFTDTQYF
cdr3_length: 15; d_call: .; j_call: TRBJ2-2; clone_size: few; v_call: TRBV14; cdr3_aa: CASSHWQGNTGELFF
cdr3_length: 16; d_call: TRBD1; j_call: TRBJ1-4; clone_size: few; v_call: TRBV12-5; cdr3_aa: CASGQNAGGFREKLFF
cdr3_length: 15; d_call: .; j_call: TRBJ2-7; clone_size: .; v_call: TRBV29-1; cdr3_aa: CSVIGSDRHNLEQYF
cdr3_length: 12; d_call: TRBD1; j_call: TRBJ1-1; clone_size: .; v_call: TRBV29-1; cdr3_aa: CSVRDRFYEAFF
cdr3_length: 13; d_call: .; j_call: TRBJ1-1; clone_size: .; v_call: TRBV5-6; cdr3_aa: CASRGGDVEGPFF
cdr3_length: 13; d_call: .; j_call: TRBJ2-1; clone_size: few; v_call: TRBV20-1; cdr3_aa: CSVWASSHNEQFF
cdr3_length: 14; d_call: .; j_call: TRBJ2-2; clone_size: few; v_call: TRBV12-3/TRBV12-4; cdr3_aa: CASSPRGGSGELFF
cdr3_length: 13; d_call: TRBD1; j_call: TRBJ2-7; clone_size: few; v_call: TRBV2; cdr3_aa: CASRYRGLGEQYF
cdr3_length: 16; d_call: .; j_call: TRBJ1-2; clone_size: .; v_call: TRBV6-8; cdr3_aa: CASSYGGWVANFGYTF
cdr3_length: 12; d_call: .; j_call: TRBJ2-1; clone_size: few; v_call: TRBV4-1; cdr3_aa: CASSQEIYEQFF
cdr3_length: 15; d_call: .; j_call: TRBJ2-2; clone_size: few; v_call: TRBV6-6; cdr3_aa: CASSYVRGGPGELFF
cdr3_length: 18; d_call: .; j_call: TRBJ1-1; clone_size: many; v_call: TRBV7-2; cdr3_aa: CASSLAMGAGGMNTEAFF
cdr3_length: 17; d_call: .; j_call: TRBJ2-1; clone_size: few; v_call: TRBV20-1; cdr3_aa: CSARGIGHKGSYNEQFF
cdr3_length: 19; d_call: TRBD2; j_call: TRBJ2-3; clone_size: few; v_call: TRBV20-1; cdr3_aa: CSARVYGLAGGHSGDTQYF
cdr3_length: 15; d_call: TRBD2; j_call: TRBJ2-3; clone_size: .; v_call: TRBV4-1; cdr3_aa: CASSRLAENTDTQYF
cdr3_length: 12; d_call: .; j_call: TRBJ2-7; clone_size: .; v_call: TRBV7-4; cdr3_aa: CASSPAGGEQYF
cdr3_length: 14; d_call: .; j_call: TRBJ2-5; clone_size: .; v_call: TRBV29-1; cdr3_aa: CSVGRIQYQETQYF
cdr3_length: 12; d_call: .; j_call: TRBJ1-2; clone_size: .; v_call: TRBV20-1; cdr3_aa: CSATGTSGGYTF
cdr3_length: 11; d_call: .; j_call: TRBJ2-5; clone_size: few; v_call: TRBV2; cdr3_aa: CASSDRETQYF
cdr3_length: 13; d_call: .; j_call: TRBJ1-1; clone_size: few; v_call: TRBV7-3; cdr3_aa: CANSALEFTEAFF
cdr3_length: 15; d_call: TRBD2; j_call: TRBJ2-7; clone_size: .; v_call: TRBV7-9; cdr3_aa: CAGSGPGLAFYEQYF
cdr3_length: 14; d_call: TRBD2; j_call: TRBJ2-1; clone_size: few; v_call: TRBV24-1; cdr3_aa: CATSRTSADNEQFF
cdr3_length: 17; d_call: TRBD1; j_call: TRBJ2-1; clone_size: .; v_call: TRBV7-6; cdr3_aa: CASSLGTGSLSYNEQFF
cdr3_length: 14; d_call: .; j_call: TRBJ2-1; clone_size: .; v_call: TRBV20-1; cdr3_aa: CSAPGRTNYNEQFF
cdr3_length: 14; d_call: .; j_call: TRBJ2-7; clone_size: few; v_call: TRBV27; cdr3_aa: CASMGHGNVYEQYF
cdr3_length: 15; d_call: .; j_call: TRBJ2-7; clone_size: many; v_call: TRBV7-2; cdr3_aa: CASSPRTSDPTEQYF
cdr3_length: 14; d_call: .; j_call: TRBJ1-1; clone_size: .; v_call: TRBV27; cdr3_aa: CASSLETGNTEAFF